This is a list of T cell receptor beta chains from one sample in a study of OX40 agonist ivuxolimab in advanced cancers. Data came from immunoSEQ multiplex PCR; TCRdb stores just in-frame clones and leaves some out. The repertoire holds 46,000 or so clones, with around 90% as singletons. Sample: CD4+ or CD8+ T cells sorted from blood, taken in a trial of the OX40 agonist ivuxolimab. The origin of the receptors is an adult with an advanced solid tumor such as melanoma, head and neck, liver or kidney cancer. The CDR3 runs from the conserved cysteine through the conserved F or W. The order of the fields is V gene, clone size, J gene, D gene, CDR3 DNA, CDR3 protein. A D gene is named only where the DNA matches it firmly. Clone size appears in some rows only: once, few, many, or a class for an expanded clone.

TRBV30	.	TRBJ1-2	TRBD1	TGTGCCTGGAGTACGGACAGGGTTAGCGATGGCTACACCTTC	CAWSTDRVSDGYTF
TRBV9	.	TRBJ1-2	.	TGTGCCAGCAGCGTACAAGGGGAAGGCTATGGCTACACCTTC	CASSVQGEGYGYTF
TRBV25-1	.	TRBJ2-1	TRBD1	TGTGCCAGCAGTGACCGGACAGGGTTCTACAATGAGCAGTTCTTC	CASSDRTGFYNEQFF
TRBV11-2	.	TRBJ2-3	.	TGTGCCAGCAGCTTAGAACATAGCAGAACACCTACTCCATTCACAGATACGCAGTATTTT	CASSLEHSRTPTPFTDTQYF
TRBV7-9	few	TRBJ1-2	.	TGTGCCAGTCTGACGGAACCCTATGGCTACACCTTC	CASLTEPYGYTF
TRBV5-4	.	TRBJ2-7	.	TGTGCCAGCAGCTTGCGGGGCCCCTACGAGCAGTACTTC	CASSLRGPYEQYF
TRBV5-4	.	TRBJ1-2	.	TGTGCCAGCAGCTATAGGGGTGGCTACACCTTC	CASSYRGGYTF
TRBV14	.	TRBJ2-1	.	TGTGCCAGCAGCCAAGATGCGGGTTCCTGGAATGAGCAGTTCTTC	CASSQDAGSWNEQFF
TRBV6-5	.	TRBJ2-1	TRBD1	TGTGCCAGCAGTTACACAGGGGACTCCTACAATGAGCAGTTCTTC	CASSYTGDSYNEQFF
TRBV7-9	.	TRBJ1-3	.	TGTGCCATCCGCAGGCCCGGCTCTGGAAACACCATATATTTT	CAIRRPGSGNTIYF
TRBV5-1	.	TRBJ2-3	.	TGCGCCAGCAGCTTGGTAAGGACAGATACGCAGTATTTT	CASSLVRTDTQYF
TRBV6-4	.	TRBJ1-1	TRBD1	TGTGCCAGCAGTCTCGGACAGGGTGTCACTGAAGCTTTCTTT	CASSLGQGVTEAFF
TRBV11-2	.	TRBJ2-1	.	TGTGCCAGCAGCTTAAACTGGGGGACTGAGCAGTTCTTC	CASSLNWGTEQFF
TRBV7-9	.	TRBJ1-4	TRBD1	TGTGCCAGCAGCTCCCGGGACAGGGCCGAAAAACTGTTTTTT	CASSSRDRAEKLFF
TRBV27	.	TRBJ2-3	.	TGTGCCAGCAGTTCGCGGGTCTATCAGGTGGGGACAGATACGCAGTATTTT	CASSSRVYQVGTDTQYF
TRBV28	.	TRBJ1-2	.	TGTGCCAGCAATTTCGACCAGGCGTCTAACTATGGCTACACCTTC	CASNFDQASNYGYTF
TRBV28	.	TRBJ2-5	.	TGTGCCAGCAGCCCCGACGAGGACAGTGAAGAGACCCAGTACTTC	CASSPDEDSEETQYF
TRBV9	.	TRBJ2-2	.	TGTGCCAGCAGCGTCCCTAGGGGGGCGTTTGACACCGGGGAGCTGTTTTTT	CASSVPRGAFDTGELFF
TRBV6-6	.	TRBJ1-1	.	TGTGCCAGCAGTTTTGAGTTGAACACTGAAGCTTTCTTT	CASSFELNTEAFF
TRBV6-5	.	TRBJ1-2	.	TGTGCCAGCGGATACAACTATGGCTACACCTTC	CASGYNYGYTF
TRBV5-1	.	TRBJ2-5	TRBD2	TGCGCCAGCAGCTTCCCGGAGACTAGCGGAGTGGGGGAGACCCAGTACTTC	CASSFPETSGVGETQYF
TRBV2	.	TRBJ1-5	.	TGTGCCAGCAGTACCGAGGGGTATAGCAATCAGCCCCAGCATTTT	CASSTEGYSNQPQHF
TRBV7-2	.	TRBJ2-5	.	TGTGCCAGCAGCTTAGCGCCAGCTTACCAAGAGACCCAGTACTTC	CASSLAPAYQETQYF
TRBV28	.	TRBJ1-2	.	TGTGCCAGCAGTTTCTCGGTCGGCTACACCTTC	CASSFSVGYTF
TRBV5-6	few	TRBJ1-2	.	TGTGCCAGCAGCTTGAGCAGGGACATGAACACCTTC	CASSLSRDMNTF
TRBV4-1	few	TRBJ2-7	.	TGCGCCAGCAGCCAAGAGTGGGGCAGTAGCAACGAGCAGTACTTC	CASSQEWGSSNEQYF
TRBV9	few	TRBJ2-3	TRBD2	TGTGCCGGGTCTAGCGGGGGAGCTAGCACAGATACGCAGTATTTT	CAGSSGGASTDTQYF
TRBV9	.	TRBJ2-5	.	TGTGCCAGCAGCGTAGCATCCGGCGGGACCCCCGAGACCCAGTACTTC	CASSVASGGTPETQYF
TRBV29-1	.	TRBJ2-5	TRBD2	TGCAGCGTTGAAGCGGCGGGAGGTGAGACCCAGTACTTC	CSVEAAGGETQYF
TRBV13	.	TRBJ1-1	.	TGTGCCAGCAGCTTTGGGCAGAAGAACACTGAAGCTTTCTTT	CASSFGQKNTEAFF
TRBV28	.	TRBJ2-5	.	TGTGCCAGCAGTCCCGGGCCCATTCTCGGAGGAGAGACCCAGTACTTC	CASSPGPILGGETQYF